This T cell receptor beta chain is drawn from a study of T cell repertoires in cytomegalovirus infection. This clonotype has only a few counts. A single record per CDR3 protein comes from TCRdb applying MiXCR to the reads. The profile covers just under 300,000 distinct CDR3 sequences, with around 9.6% appearing a single time and less than 3% taken by the ten largest. Germline values: CDR1 SQVTM, CDR2 ANQGSEA. V trimming: 7 bases; J trimming: 4 bases; junction bases outside the gene matches: 4. The CDR3 contains 12 residues. The chain combines TRBV29-1 with TRBJ1-2, with 9 bases identical to TRBD1. Material: PBMCs. The source of this sequence is a human donor in good health (CMV status not recorded). Some clones in this sample may be carry-over from other donors' samples. CDR3 bases: TGCAGCGCACAGGGGGCTGGCTATGGCTACACCTTC. Its protein product is CSAQGAGYGYTF.